The clone carrying this T cell receptor (beta chain) showed up just a few times. Its matching antigen is unknown. This entry is derived from a study of cytomegalovirus exposure and HLA in healthy donors. PCR amplification relied on 60 Vbeta primers (plus 13 Jbeta primers). The method was immunoSEQ multiplex PCR; TCRdb's version includes in-frame clones alone and lacks a portion of them. The sample includes around 140,000 clones, approximately 80% seen only once; the top ten take approximately 1.3%. Whole-study results and caveats: Sequencing likely produced, as an artifact, a cluster of highly shared sequence variants. Association of a missense DCLRE1C variant with TCR beta V- and J-gene trimming was reported in a later analysis. Another analysis was done later, and it associated approximately 15,000 TCR beta sequences with HLA alleles at 0.05 false discovery rate.

The CDR3 has 15 residues. The germline CDR1 and CDR2 sequences are MNHNY and SVGAGI (reference sequence). V gave up 4 bases and J gave up 0 bases; unmatched junction bases: 5. This chain uses TRBV6-6 with TRBJ1-1, with 7 bases that match TRBD1. Sequencing used PBMCs. This sequence was found in a man between 25 and 39 years old in good health and CMV-seropositive. CDR3 in amino acids: CASSSLGQLNTEAFF. The CDR3 DNA reads as TGTGCCAGCAGTTCACTGGGACAGTTGAACACTGAAGCTTTCTTT.